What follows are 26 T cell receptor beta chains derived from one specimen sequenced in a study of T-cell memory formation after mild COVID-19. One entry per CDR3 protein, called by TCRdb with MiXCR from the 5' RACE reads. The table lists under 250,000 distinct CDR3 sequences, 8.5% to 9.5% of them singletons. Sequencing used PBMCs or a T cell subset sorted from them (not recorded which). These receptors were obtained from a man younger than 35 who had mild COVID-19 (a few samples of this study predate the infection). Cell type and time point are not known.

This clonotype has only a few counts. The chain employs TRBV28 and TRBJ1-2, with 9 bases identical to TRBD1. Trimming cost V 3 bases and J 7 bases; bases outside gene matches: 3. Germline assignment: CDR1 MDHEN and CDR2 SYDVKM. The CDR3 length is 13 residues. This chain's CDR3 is CASSLRGQGGYTF. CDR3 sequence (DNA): TGTGCCAGCAGTTTGAGGGGACAGGGTGGCTACACCTTC.

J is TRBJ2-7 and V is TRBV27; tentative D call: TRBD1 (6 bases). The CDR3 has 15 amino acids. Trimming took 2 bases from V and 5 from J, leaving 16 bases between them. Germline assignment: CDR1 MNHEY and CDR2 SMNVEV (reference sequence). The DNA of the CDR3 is TGTGCCAGCAGTTTAACTGGGGGCGGCTGGGACGAGCAGTACGTC. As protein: CASSLTGGGWDEQYV.

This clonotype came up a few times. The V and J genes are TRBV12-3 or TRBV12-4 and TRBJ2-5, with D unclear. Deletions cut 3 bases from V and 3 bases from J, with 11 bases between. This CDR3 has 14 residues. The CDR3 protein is CASSFLPDKETQYF. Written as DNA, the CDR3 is TGTGCCAGCAGTTTTCTCCCGGATAAAGAGACCCAGTACTTC.

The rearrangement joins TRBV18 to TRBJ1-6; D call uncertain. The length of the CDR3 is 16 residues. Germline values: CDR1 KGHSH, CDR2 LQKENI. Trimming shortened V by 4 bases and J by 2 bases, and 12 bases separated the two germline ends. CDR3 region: CASSQSLGAYNSPLHF. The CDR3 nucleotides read TGTGCCAGCTCACAAAGCCTAGGCGCCTATAATTCACCCCTCCACTTT.

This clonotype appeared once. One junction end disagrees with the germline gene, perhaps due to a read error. In DNA, the CDR3 is TGTGCCAGATCACCGACAGGGCAGGACTATGGCTACACCTTC. Protein: CARSPTGQDYGYTF. The rearrangement joins TRBV18 to TRBJ1-2; 7 bases line up with TRBD1. Germline V gene sequence: CDR1 KGHSH, CDR2 LQKENI. This CDR3 spans 14 amino acids. Variable domain in full (rest from reference TRBV18 and TRBJ1-2): NAGVMQNPRHLVRRRGQEARLRCSPMKGHSHVYWYRQLPEEGLKFMVYLQKENIIDESGMPKERFSAEFPKEGPSILRIQQVVRGDSAAYFCARSPTGQDYGYTFGSGTRLTVV.

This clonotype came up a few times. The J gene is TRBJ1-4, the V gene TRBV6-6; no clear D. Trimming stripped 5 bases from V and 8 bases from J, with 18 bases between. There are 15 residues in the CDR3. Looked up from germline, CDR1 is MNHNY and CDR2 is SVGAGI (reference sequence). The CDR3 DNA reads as TGTGCCAGCAGTGTAGGTCTCCTCCGAGGGGAAAAACTGTTTTTT. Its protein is CASSVGLLRGEKLFF.

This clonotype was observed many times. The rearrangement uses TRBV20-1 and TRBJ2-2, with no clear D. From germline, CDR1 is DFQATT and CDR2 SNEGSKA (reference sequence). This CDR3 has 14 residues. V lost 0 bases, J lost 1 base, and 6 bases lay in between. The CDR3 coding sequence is TGCAGTGCTAGAGATCCCAGGAACACCGGGGAGCTGTTTTTT. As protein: CSARDPRNTGELFF.

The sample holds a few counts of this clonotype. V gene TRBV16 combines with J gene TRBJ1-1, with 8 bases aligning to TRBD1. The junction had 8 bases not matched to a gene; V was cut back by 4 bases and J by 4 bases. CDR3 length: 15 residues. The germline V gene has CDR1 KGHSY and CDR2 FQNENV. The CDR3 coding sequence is TGTGCCAGCAGCCCCGAGGGCAGGGGGCCCACTGAAGCTTTCTTT. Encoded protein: CASSPEGRGPTEAFF.

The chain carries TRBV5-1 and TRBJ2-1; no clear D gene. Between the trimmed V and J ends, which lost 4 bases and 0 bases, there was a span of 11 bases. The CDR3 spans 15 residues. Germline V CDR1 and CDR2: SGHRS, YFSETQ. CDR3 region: CASSTLQSSYNEQFF. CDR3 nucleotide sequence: TGCGCCAGCAGCACCCTACAGAGCTCCTACAATGAGCAGTTCTTC.

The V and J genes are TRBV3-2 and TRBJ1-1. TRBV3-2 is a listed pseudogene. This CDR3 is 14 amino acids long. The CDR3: CASSQDIENTEAFF. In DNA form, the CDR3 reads TGTGCCAGCAGCCAAGATATAGAGAACACTGAAGCTTTCTTT.

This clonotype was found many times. The CDR3 protein is CASSRGRGSGANVLTF. In DNA, the CDR3 is TGTGCCAGCAGCCGCGGGAGGGGCTCTGGGGCCAACGTCCTGACTTTC. This chain connects TRBV7-2 to TRBJ2-6; 9 bases match TRBD2. The CDR3 spans 16 residues. J gave up 0 bases and V 5 bases, and 2 bases lay outside the gene matches. Germline V CDR1 and CDR2: SGHTA, FQGNSA.

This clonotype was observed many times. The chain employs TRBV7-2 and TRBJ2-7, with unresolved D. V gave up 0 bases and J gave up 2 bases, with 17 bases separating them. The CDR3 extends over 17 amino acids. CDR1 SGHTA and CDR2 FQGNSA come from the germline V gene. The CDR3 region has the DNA TGTGCCAGCAGCTTAGCGCTAAACCCCCGGACCACCTACGAGCAGTACTTC. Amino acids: CASSLALNPRTTYEQYF.

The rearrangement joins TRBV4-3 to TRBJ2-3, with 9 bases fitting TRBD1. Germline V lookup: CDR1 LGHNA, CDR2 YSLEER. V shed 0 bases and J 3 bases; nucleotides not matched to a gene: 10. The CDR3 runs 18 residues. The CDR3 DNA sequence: TGCGCCAGCAGCCAAGATCTTATCGGGACAGGGCGAACAGATACGCAGTATTTT. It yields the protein CASSQDLIGTGRTDTQYF.

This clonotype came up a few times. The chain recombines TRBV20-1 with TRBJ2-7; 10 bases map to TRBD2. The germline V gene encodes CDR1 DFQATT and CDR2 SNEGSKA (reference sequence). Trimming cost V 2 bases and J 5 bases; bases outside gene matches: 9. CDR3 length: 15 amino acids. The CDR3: CSARSNTLAGNEQYV. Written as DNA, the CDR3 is TGCAGTGCTAGATCTAACACACTAGCGGGGAACGAGCAGTACGTC.

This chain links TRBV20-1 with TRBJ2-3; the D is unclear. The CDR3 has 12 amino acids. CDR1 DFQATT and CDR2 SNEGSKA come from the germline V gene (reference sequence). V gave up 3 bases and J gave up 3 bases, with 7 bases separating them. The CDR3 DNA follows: TGCAGTGCTAGTCTAGAAACAGATACGCAGTATTTT. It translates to CSASLETDTQYF.

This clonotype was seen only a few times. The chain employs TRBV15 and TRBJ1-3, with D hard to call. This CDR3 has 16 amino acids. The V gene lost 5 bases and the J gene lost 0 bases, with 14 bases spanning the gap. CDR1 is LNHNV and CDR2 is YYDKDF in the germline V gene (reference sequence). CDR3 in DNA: TGTGCCACCAGCCGGGAACAGATCCGCTCTGGAAACACCATATATTTT. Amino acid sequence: CATSREQIRSGNTIYF.

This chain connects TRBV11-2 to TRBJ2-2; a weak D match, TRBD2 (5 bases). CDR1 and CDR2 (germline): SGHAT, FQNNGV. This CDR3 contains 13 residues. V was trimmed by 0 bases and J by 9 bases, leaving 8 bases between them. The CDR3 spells CASSLERGRELFF. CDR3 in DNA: TGTGCCAGCAGCTTAGAACGGGGAAGGGAGCTGTTTTTT.

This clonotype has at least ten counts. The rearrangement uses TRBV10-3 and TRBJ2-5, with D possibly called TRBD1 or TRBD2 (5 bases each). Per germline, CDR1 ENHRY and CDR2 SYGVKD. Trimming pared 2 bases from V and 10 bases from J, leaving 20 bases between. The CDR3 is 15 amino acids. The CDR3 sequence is CAISEGLAGTVNQYF. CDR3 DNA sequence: TGTGCCATCAGTGAGGGCCTCGCCGGGACCGTTAACCAGTACTTC.

The CDR3, as DNA: TGTGCCAGCAGCCTTGACACTGAGCAGTTCTTC. Residues: CASSLDTEQFF. The chain links TRBV6-5 to TRBJ2-1; D uncertain. V lost 6 bases to trimming and J lost 9 bases, with 9 bases between them. The CDR3 length is 11 residues. Germline V gene data show CDR1 as MNHEY and CDR2 as SVGAGI.

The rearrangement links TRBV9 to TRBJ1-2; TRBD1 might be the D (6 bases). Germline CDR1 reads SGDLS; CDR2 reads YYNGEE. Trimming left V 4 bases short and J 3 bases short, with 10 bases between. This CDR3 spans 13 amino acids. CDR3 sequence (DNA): TGTGCCAGCAGCCCTACAGGGTACTATGGCTACACCTTC. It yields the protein CASSPTGYYGYTF.

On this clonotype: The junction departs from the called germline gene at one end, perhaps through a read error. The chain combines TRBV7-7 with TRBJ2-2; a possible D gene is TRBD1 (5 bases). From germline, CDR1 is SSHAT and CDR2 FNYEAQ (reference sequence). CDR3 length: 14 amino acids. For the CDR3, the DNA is TGTGCTAGCAGCAAACAGGAACTCACCGGGGAGCTGTTTTTT. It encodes CASSKQELTGELFF.

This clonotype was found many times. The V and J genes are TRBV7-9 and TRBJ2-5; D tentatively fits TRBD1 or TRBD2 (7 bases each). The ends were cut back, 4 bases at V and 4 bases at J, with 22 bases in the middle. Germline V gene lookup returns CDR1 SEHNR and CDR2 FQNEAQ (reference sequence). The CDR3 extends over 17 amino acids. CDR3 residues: CASSSNRLAQGGETQYF. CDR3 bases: TGTGCCAGCAGCTCCAACCGACTAGCCCAGGGGGGAGAGACCCAGTACTTC.

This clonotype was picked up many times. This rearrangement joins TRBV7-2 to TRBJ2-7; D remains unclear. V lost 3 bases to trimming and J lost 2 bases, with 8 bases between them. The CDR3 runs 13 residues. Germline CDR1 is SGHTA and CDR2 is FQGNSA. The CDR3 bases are TGTGCCAGCAGCTTCACCACAGCCTACGAGCAGTACGTC. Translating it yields CASSFTTAYEQYV.

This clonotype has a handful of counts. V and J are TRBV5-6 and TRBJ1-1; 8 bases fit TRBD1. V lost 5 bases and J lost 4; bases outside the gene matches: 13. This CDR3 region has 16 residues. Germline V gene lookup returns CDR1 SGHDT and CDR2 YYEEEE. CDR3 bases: TGTGCCAGCAGTCGGATCGACAGGGGATCGGTCACTGAAGCTTTCTTT. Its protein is CASSRIDRGSVTEAFF. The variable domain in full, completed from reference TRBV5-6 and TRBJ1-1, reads DAGVTQSPTHLIKTRGQQVTLRCSPKSGHDTVSWYQQALGQGPQFIFQYYEEEERQRGNFPDRFSGHQFPNYSSELNVNALLLGDSALYLCASSRIDRGSVTEAFFGQGTRLTVV.

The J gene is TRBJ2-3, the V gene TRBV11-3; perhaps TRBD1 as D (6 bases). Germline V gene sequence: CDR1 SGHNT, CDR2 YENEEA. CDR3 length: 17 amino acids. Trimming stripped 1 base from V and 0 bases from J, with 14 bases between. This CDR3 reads CASSLAGASSSTDTQYF. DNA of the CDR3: TGTGCCAGCAGCTTAGCAGGGGCCTCTTCTAGCACAGATACGCAGTATTTT. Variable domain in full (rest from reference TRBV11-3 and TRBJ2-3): EAGVVQSPRYKIIEKKQPVAFWCNPISGHNTLYWYLQNLGQGPELLIRYENEEAVDDSQLPKDRFSAERLKGVDSTLKIQPAELGDSAVYLCASSLAGASSSTDTQYFGPGTRLTVL.

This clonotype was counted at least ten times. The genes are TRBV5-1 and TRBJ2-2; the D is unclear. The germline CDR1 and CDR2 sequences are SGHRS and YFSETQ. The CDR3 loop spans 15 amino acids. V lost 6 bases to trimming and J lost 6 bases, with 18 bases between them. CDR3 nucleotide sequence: TGCGCCAGCACCGAAGGACCGCCTCCTGCCGGGGAGCTGTTTTTT. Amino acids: CASTEGPPPAGELFF. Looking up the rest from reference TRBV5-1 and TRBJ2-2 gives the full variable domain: KAGVTQTPRYLIKTRGQQVTLSCSPISGHRSVSWYQQTPGQGLQFLFEYFSETQRNKGNFPGRFSGRQFSNSRSEMNVSTLELGDSALYLCASTEGPPPAGELFFGEGSRLTVL.